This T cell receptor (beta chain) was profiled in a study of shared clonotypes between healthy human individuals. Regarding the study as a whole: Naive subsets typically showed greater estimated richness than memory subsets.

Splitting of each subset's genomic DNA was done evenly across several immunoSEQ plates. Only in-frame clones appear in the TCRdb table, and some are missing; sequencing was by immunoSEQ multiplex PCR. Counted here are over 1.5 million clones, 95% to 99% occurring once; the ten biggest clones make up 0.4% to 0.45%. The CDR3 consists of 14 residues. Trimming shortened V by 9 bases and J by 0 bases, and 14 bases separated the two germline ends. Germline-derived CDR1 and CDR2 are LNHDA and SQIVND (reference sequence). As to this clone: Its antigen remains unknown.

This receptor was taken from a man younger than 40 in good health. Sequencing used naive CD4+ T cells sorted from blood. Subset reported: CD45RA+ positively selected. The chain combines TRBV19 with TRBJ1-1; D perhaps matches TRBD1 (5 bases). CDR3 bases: TGTGCCAGCCAAATAGGGGTAATGAACACTGAAGCTTTCTTT. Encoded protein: CASQIGVMNTEAFF.